The T cell receptor (beta chain) described here comes from a study of blood T cell repertoires in COVID-19 (dated by TCRdb to about 2020). Broadly, across the study: Samples from collaborators originated in the United States, Italy and Spain and spanned both the acute and convalescent phases of COVID-19. The material from the prospective study consisted of cDNA or gDNA derived from T cells, B-cell-depleted T cells, or PBMCs. Subjects who had been exposed to COVID-19, were actively infected with it, or had recovered from it provided the deeply sampled blood TCRbeta repertoires that made up the dataset. The repertoires were released in a freely available public database intended as a resource for research on the immune response to SARS-CoV-2. The samples were drawn from the first 160 participants of the ongoing ImmuneRACE study and from over 950 subjects provided by 6 global collaborators. The sample metadata nearly always contained a de-identified subject ID, COVID-19 status, age in years and sex. Where available, HLA class I and class II types were obtained from metadata supplied by the sample provider rather than from assay-based typing. General study outcomes and caveats: Clinical and demographic metadata were provided uncurated, with the amount varying by source and participant.

The immunoSEQ Assay, a bias-controlled multiplex PCR, was used to amplify TCRbeta CDR3 regions from genomic DNA. The study's processing was this. Nucleated cell counts per sample were estimated from amplification of reference gene primers within the assay. To quantify the absolute abundance of each unique TCRbeta CDR3 rearrangement, sequence reads were collapsed and filtered. For each sample, productive Simpson clonality was calculated as the square root of Simpson's diversity index across productive rearrangements. Not all clones reach the TCRdb copy of this immuneACCESS table, which keeps in-frame sequences only. Checked studies attribute under half of the gap to unresolved V genes and leave the rest unexplained. V, J and clone size derive from that table, while D and trimming were established from the DNA sequence. For this sample there are 150,000 to 200,000 clones; about 85% appear just once. The ten largest make up roughly 25% of the sample.

Collaborating institutions collected whole blood in K2EDTA tubes following their own protocols. For TCRbeta analysis, collaborators shipped samples as frozen whole blood, isolated PBMCs, or DNA extracted from either of those sample types. The sample holds a few counts of this clone. Its target antigen remains unknown. Nothing much larger sits one base from this clone, and base qualities are not available. V lost 7 bases and J lost 2 bases, and the count of bases not matched to a germline gene is 3. Looking up the germline V gene yields CDR1 KGHDR and CDR2 SFDVKD. The cysteine opens and the phenylalanine closes a CDR3 of 14 amino acids. Left in the record is the CDR3 DNA by itself, 42 bases read in frame from the first base.

This chain joins TRBV24-1 to TRBJ1-2; 10 middle bases align to TRBD1. Sequencing used peripheral blood. This sequence was found in a man between 60 and 75 years old with acute or convalescent COVID-19. At the DNA level, the sequence is TGTGCCACCAGAAGACAGGGGGCCAACTATGGCTACACCTTC. Its amino acids are CATRRQGANYGYTF.